The 30 T cell receptor beta chains reported below all come from one sample, sequenced in a study of cytomegalovirus exposure and HLA in healthy donors. The PCR made use of 60 Vbeta and 13 Jbeta primers. Here immunoSEQ multiplex PCR was the method, and the copy in TCRdb shows in-frame clones only, minus some. The sample includes tens of thousands of clones, approximately 60% of them seen just once. Sequenced sample: PBMCs. The receptors derive from a woman in her fifties or sixties in good health and CMV-seropositive.

This chain links TRBV9 with TRBJ2-3; 11 bases are a match to TRBD2. The CDR3 spans 17 residues. CDR1 SGDLS and CDR2 YYNGEE come from the germline V gene. Trimming removed 1 base from V and 0 bases from J; junction bases left unmatched: 4. The CDR3 protein is CASSVLAGGPSTDTQYF. DNA for the CDR3: TGTGCCAGCAGCGTACTAGCGGGGGGCCCCAGCACAGATACGCAGTATTTT.

V is TRBV6-5 and J is TRBJ2-3; weak D call: TRBD1 (6 bases). Germline values: CDR1 MNHEY, CDR2 SVGAGI. This CDR3 comprises 15 residues. With 6 bases removed from V and 6 bases from J, the gap between germline ends came to 19 bases. The CDR3 loop is CASSSTGKGWDTQYF. The CDR3 DNA reads as TGTGCCAGCAGCTCTACAGGGAAGGGGTGGGATACGCAGTATTTT.

The chain is built from TRBV4-3 and TRBJ1-2; no clear D gene. Germline V lookup: CDR1 LGHNA, CDR2 YSLEER. Trimming pared 4 bases from V and 4 bases from J, leaving 4 bases between. This CDR3 contains 11 residues. DNA for the CDR3: TGCGCCAGCAGCCCGTGCTATGGCTACACCTTC. It specifies CASSPCYGYTF.

V is TRBV15 and J is TRBJ2-3; tentatively, D is TRBD2 (7 bases). The CDR3 is 14 amino acids. From germline, CDR1 is LNHNV and CDR2 YYDKDF (reference sequence). The V gene lost 1 base and the J gene lost 5 bases, with 10 bases spanning the gap. The CDR3 sequence: CATSRGRGGDTQYF. The CDR3, as DNA: TGTGCCACCAGCAGAGGGAGGGGGGGAGATACGCAGTATTTT.

This chain connects TRBV4-3 to TRBJ1-4, with no clear D. V was shortened by 1 base and J by 0 bases, with 9 bases between the two germline ends. Germline V lookup: CDR1 LGHNA, CDR2 YSLEER. CDR3 size: 16 residues. CDR3 DNA sequence: TGCGCCAGCAGCCAAGGGTCGAGGGCAACTAATGAAAAACTGTTTTTT. As protein: CASSQGSRATNEKLFF.

The rearrangement links TRBV19 to TRBJ1-5; TRBD1 agrees at 7 bases. Trimming at V came to 5 bases and at J to 7 bases, leaving 11 bases not matched to a gene. This CDR3 has 15 residues. Per germline, CDR1 LNHDA and CDR2 SQIVND (reference sequence). The DNA for the CDR3 is TGTGCCAGTAGTCTAGGGACAGTTTTAATCCAGCCCCAGCATTTT. Translation gives CASSLGTVLIQPQHF.

This clone was seen a few times. This chain connects TRBV19 to TRBJ2-2; D not resolved. Germline loops: CDR1 LNHDA, CDR2 SQIVND (reference sequence). V was clipped by 2 bases and J by 6 bases, with 10 bases between them. This CDR3 region has 14 residues. The CDR3 is CASSITPLAGELFF. For the CDR3, the DNA is TGTGCCAGTAGTATAACTCCCCTGGCCGGGGAGCTGTTTTTT.

This chain uses TRBV2 with TRBJ1-4; 8 bases are a match to TRBD1. The V gene's germline CDR1 is SNHLY and CDR2 FYNNEI. This CDR3 is 14 amino acids long. With V trimmed by 7 bases and J by 4 bases, 5 bases remained unmatched. The CDR3 bases are TGTGCCAGCAACCCAGACAGGGGTAATGAAAAACTGTTTTTT. Translated, it gives CASNPDRGNEKLFF.

There are a few counts of this clone. This chain joins TRBV5-1 and TRBJ1-1, with 9 bases aligning to TRBD1. V shed 4 bases and J 4 bases; nucleotides not matched to a gene: 5. Germline CDR1 is SGHRS and CDR2 is YFSETQ. The CDR3 has 14 amino acids. CDR3: CASSQGQGSTEAFF. As DNA, the CDR3 is TGCGCCAGCAGCCAGGGACAGGGAAGCACTGAAGCTTTCTTT.

V and J are TRBV30 and TRBJ2-5, with D perhaps TRBD2 (5 bases). Germline CDR1 reads GTSNPN; CDR2 reads SVGIG (reference sequence). The CDR3 is 13 amino acids. V lost 5 bases, J lost 4 bases, and 14 bases lay in between. This CDR3 reads CAWGGLEPETQYF. The DNA for the CDR3 is TGTGCCTGGGGTGGACTCGAGCCAGAGACCCAGTACTTC.

The V and J genes are TRBV5-1 and TRBJ2-7; possibly TRBD1 for D (5 bases). The V gene lost 0 bases and the J gene lost 0 bases, with 10 bases spanning the gap. There are 15 residues in the CDR3. Germline V lookup: CDR1 SGHRS, CDR2 YFSETQ. The CDR3 region is CASSLGTSRSYEQYF. CDR3 DNA: TGCGCCAGCAGCTTGGGGACATCGCGCTCCTACGAGCAGTACTTC. Supplemented by reference TRBV5-1 and TRBJ2-7, the full variable domain reads KAGVTQTPRYLIKTRGQQVTLSCSPISGHRSVSWYQQTPGQGLQFLFEYFSETQRNKGNFPGRFSGRQFSNSRSEMNVSTLELGDSALYLCASSLGTSRSYEQYFGPGTRLTVT.

The rearrangement uses TRBV6-5 and TRBJ1-1, with 7 bases lining up with TRBD1. J lost 4 bases, V lost 4 bases, and 0 bases had no gene match. The CDR3 contains 12 residues. Looked up from germline, CDR1 is MNHEY and CDR2 is SVGAGI. The CDR3 sequence is CASSSGGTEAFF. CDR3 DNA: TGTGCCAGCAGTTCAGGGGGCACTGAAGCTTTCTTT.

The V gene is TRBV29-1, the J gene TRBJ2-2; perhaps TRBD1 as D (6 bases). The V and J ends lost 4 bases and 2 bases respectively, with 11 bases between them. Germline CDR1 reads SQVTM; CDR2 reads ANQGSEA. The CDR3 is made up of 14 amino acids. The CDR3 nucleotides are TGCAGCGTTGGGCAGGGGCTTAACACCGGGGAGCTGTTTTTT. Translation gives CSVGQGLNTGELFF.

This CDR3 reads CASSMRPTGELFF. The CDR3 DNA reads as TGTGCCAGTAGTATGCGCCCAACCGGGGAGCTGTTTTTT. The chain has TRBV19 and TRBJ2-2; D unclear. Germline CDR1 and CDR2: LNHDA and SQIVND (reference sequence). The CDR3 extends over 13 amino acids. V gave up 3 bases and J gave up 5 bases, with 7 bases separating them.

This chain connects TRBV7-6 to TRBJ1-4; tentatively, D is TRBD1 (6 bases). The CDR3 totals 16 residues. V gave up 2 bases and J gave up 7 bases, with 17 bases separating them. Per germline, CDR1 SGHVS and CDR2 FNYEAQ. The CDR3 loop reads CASSLRSGLRGEKLFF. For the CDR3, the DNA is TGTGCCAGCAGCTTAAGGTCCGGCCTCAGGGGTGAAAAACTGTTTTTT. Together with reference TRBV7-6 and TRBJ1-4, the CDR3 gives the full variable domain: GAGVSQSPRYKVTKRGQDVALRCDPISGHVSLYWYRQALGQGPEFLTYFNYEAQQDKSGLPNDRFSAERPEGSISTLTIQRTEQRDSAMYRCASSLRSGLRGEKLFFGSGTQLSVL.

This clone was counted a few times. The chain carries TRBV6-5 and TRBJ2-1, with 10 bases fitting TRBD2. The germline CDR1 and CDR2 sequences are MNHEY and SVGAGI. The CDR3 runs 15 residues. V lost 6 bases and J lost 4; bases outside the gene matches: 6. As DNA, the CDR3 is TGTGCCAGCAGCCCTAGCGGGGGAGTATACAATGAGCAGTTCTTC. Protein sequence: CASSPSGGVYNEQFF.

The J gene is TRBJ2-2, the V gene TRBV9, with 7 bases fitting TRBD1. The CDR3 has 17 residues. Per the germline V gene, CDR1 is SGDLS and CDR2 is YYNGEE. After removal of 2 bases from V and 0 bases from J, the junction contained 7 bases not matched to a gene. The CDR3 is CASSVPQGTTNTGELFF. CDR3 DNA sequence: TGTGCCAGCAGCGTCCCACAGGGGACGACGAACACCGGGGAGCTGTTTTTT.

This clone was detected once. This chain uses TRBV10-1 with TRBJ2-7; the match to TRBD1 covers 11 bases. CDR3 length: 15 residues. Trimming took 2 bases from V and 4 from J; bases not matched to a gene: 4. The germline V gene has CDR1 WNHNN and CDR2 SYGVQD (reference sequence). The CDR3 DNA is TGCGCCAGCAGTGAGGGAGGGACAGGGGGATACGAGCAGTACTTC. It specifies CASSEGGTGGYEQYF.

The gene calls are TRBV27 and TRBJ2-7; TRBD1 agrees at 10 bases. CDR3 length: 16 amino acids. Germline V CDR1 and CDR2: MNHEY, SMNVEV (reference sequence). With 6 bases clipped from V and 5 bases from J, the junction kept 13 bases outside the gene matches. For the CDR3, the DNA is TGTGCCAGCAGCCCCTTTATAGGGACAGGGGCCCACGAGCAGTACTTC. Translating gives CASSPFIGTGAHEQYF.

The rearrangement links TRBV11-2 to TRBJ2-7; TRBD1 matches 9 bases. V trimming: 4 bases; J trimming: 4 bases; junction bases outside the gene matches: 11. The CDR3 is made up of 16 amino acids. Per germline, CDR1 SGHAT and CDR2 FQNNGV. As DNA, the CDR3 is TGTGCCAGCAGCTCGCCGACAGGGGGAGGCTTTTACGAGCAGTACTTC. Its protein product is CASSSPTGGGFYEQYF.

The rearrangement uses TRBV19 and TRBJ2-1, with 9 bases matching TRBD2. Germline lookup yields CDR1 LNHDA and CDR2 SQIVND (reference sequence). The J segment lost 9 bases and the V segment lost 10 bases, leaving 13 bases of the junction unmatched. The CDR3 is 14 amino acids. The CDR3 bases are TGTGCCACAAGCGGGGGGCAAAGGGGTAGTGAGCAGTTCTTC. Translation: CATSGGQRGSEQFF.

The chain employs TRBV30 and TRBJ2-1; D is possibly TRBD1 (6 bases). Germline V gives CDR1 GTSNPN, CDR2 SVGIG (reference sequence). This CDR3 region has 13 residues. Trimming took 2 bases from V and 4 from J, leaving 9 bases between them. DNA of the CDR3: TGTGCCTGGAGTTGGGGGCAGTACAATGAGCAGTTCTTC. Translated, it gives CAWSWGQYNEQFF.

This rearrangement joins TRBV30 to TRBJ2-7, with 10 bases lining up with TRBD1. Germline lookup yields CDR1 GTSNPN and CDR2 SVGIG (reference sequence). The CDR3 has 16 amino acids. Germline trimming cut 3 bases from V and 2 bases from J; bases unmatched to any gene: 10. As DNA, the CDR3 is TGTGCCTGGAGCCCCGGGACAGGGGTATCTCCCTACGAGCAGTACTTC. Translated, it gives CAWSPGTGVSPYEQYF. Combining the CDR3 with reference TRBV30 and TRBJ2-7 gives the whole variable domain SQTIHQWPATLVQPVGSPLSLECTVEGTSNPNLYWYRQAAGRGLQLLFYSVGIGQISSEVPQNLSASRPQDRQFILSSKKLLLSDSGFYLCAWSPGTGVSPYEQYFGPGTRLTVT.

The chain employs TRBV9 and TRBJ1-2; 7 nucleotides line up with TRBD1. The junction had 9 bases not matched to a gene; V was cut back by 3 bases and J by 4 bases. CDR3 length: 15 residues. The germline V gene encodes CDR1 SGDLS and CDR2 YYNGEE. The CDR3 DNA is TGTGCCAGCAGCGCCTCCAGGGGGATACCCTATGGCTACACCTTC. Amino acid sequence: CASSASRGIPYGYTF. Full variable domain (outside the CDR3, taken from reference TRBV9 and TRBJ1-2): DSGVTQTPKHLITATGQRVTLRCSPRSGDLSVYWYQQSLDQGLQFLIQYYNGEERAKGNILERFSAQQFPDLHSELNLSSLELGDSALYFCASSASRGIPYGYTFGSGTRLTVV.

This chain joins TRBV7-5 and TRBJ1-6; no check of the table's D call, TRBD1, against the DNA was made. TRBV7-5 is designated a pseudogene. The length of the CDR3 is 16 residues. The CDR3 bases are TGTGTCAGAAGCTTAGCGCACAGGTACCTTAATTCACCCCTCCACTTT. Its translation is CVRSLAHRYLNSPLHF.

The V call is TRBV7-2, the J call TRBJ2-7; tentatively, D is TRBD1 (6 bases). The CDR3 length is 17 residues. The V end was cut by 4 bases, the J end by 3 bases, with 22 bases between. Germline lookup yields CDR1 SGHTA and CDR2 FQGNSA. The CDR3 DNA is TGTGCCAGCAGCTCCCCATCCCAGGGGCCTCGCCGCTACGAGCAGTACTTC. Protein: CASSSPSQGPRRYEQYF.

The chain is built from TRBV2 and TRBJ1-6; 8 nucleotides agree with TRBD1. CDR3 size: 15 residues. Germline V gives CDR1 SNHLY, CDR2 FYNNEI. V lost 4 bases to trimming and J lost 5 bases; unmatched junction nucleotides: 4. CDR3 DNA: TGTGCCAGCAGTGCGACGGGACAGGATAATTCACCCCTCCACTTT. This translates into CASSATGQDNSPLHF.

This clone was observed a few times. The chain uses TRBV30 and TRBJ2-5, with TRBD1 identical over 9 bases. The germline CDR1 and CDR2 sequences are GTSNPN and SVGIG (reference sequence). With 2 bases clipped from V and 4 bases from J, the junction kept 5 bases outside the gene matches. CDR3 size: 14 residues. CDR3 amino acids: CAWSPTGGPETQYF. The DNA for the CDR3 is TGTGCCTGGAGTCCAACAGGGGGCCCAGAGACCCAGTACTTC.

The J gene is TRBJ2-2, the V gene TRBV19, with 11 bases aligning to TRBD1. Per the germline V gene, CDR1 is LNHDA and CDR2 is SQIVND (reference sequence). J was trimmed by 6 bases and V by 7 bases; bases with no gene match: 16. The CDR3 consists of 18 residues. The DNA of the CDR3 is TGTGCCAGTAATACGCACGGGACAGGGGGTTATTTCGCCGGGGAGCTGTTTTTT. Protein sequence: CASNTHGTGGYFAGELFF.

This clone was found once. The chain has TRBV4-3 and TRBJ1-1; 8 nucleotides align to TRBD1. CDR1 and CDR2 (germline): LGHNA, YSLEER. This CDR3 spans 14 amino acids. Trimming took 5 bases from V and 6 from J; bases not matched to a gene: 8. Here the CDR3 DNA reads TGCGCCAGCAGCTTCCGGGACAGGAGTTCTGAAGCTTTCTTT. This codes for CASSFRDRSSEAFF.